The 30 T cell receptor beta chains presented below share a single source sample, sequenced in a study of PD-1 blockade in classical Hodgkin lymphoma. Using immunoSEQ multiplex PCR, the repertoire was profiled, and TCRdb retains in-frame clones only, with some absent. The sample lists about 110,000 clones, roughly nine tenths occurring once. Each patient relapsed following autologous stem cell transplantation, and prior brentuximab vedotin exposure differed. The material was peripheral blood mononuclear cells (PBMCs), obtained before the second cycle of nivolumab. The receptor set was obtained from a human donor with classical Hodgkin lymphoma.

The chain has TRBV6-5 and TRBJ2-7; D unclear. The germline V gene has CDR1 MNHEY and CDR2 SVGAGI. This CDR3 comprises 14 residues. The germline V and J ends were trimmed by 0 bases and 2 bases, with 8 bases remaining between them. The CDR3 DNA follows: TGTGCCAGCAGTTACTCGACCGGTACCTACGAGCAGTACTTC. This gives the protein CASSYSTGTYEQYF.

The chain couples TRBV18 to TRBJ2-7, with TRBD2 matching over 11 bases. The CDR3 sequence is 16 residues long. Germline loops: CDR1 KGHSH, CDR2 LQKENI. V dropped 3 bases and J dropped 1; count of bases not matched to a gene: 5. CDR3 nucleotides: TGTGCCAGCTCACCGGACAGACTAGCGGGATCCTACGAGCAGTACTTC. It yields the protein CASSPDRLAGSYEQYF.

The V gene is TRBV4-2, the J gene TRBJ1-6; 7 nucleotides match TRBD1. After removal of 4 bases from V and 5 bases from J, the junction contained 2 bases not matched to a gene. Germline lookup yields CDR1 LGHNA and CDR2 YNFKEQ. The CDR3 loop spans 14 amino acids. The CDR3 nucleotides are TGTGCCAGCAGCCGGGACAGAGATAATTCACCCCTCCACTTT. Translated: CASSRDRDNSPLHF.

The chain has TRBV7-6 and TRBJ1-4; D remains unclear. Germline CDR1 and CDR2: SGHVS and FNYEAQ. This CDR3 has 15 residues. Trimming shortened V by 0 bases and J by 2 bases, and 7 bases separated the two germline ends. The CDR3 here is CASSLAPGTNEKLFF. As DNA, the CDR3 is TGTGCCAGCAGCTTAGCGCCGGGTACTAATGAAAAACTGTTTTTT.

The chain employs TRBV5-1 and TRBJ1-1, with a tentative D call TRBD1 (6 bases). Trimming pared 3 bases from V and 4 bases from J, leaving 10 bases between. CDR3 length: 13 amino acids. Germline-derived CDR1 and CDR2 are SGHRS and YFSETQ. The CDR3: CASSSDSFTEAFF. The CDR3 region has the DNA TGCGCCAGCAGCTCGGACAGTTTCACTGAAGCTTTCTTT.

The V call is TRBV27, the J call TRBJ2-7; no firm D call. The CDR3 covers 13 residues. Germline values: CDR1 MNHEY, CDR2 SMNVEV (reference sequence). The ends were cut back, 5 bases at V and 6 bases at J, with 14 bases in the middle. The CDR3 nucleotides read TGTGCCAGCAGTAAAGAAGACGGGTCCGAGCAGTACTTC. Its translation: CASSKEDGSEQYF.

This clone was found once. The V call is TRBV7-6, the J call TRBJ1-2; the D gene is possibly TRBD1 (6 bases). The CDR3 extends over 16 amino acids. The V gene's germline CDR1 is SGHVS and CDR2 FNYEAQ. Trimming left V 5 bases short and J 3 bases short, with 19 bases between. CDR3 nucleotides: TGTGCCAGCAGCCCACCATTAGGGGCAGGGGACTATGGCTACACCTTC. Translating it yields CASSPPLGAGDYGYTF. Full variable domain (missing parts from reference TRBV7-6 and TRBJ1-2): GAGVSQSPRYKVTKRGQDVALRCDPISGHVSLYWYRQALGQGPEFLTYFNYEAQQDKSGLPNDRFSAERPEGSISTLTIQRTEQRDSAMYRCASSPPLGAGDYGYTFGSGTRLTVV.

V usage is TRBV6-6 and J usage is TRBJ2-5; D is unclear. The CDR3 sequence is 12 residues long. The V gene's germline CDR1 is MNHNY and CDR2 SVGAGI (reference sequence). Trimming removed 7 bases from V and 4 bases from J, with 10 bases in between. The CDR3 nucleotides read TGTGCCAGCACCCCAGGTGGAGAGACCCAGTACTTC. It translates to CASTPGGETQYF.

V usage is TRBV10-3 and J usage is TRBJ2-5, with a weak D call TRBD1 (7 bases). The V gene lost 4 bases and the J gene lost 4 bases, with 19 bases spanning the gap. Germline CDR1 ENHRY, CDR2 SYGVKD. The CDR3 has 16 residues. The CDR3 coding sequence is TGTGCCATCAGTGCCAACTTGGAGGGGGCGGGAGAGACCCAGTACTTC. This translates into CAISANLEGAGETQYF.

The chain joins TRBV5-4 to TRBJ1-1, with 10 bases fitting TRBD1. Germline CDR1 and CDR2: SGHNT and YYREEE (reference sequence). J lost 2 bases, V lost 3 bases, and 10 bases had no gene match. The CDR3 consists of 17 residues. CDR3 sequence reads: CASSSPPGQGFNTEAFF. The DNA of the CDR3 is TGTGCCAGCAGCTCCCCACCGGGACAGGGGTTTAACACTGAAGCTTTCTTT. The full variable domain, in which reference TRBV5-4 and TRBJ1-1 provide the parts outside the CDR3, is ETGVTQSPTHLIKTRGQQVTLRCSSQSGHNTVSWYQQALGQGPQFIFQYYREEENGRGNFPPRFSGLQFPNYSSELNVNALELDDSALYLCASSSPPGQGFNTEAFFGQGTRLTVV.

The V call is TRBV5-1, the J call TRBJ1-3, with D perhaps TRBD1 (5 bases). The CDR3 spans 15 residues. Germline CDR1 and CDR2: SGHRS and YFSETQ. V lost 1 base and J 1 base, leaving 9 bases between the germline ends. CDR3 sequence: CASSLIWGSGNTIYF. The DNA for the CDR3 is TGCGCCAGCAGCTTGATATGGGGGTCTGGAAACACCATATATTTT.

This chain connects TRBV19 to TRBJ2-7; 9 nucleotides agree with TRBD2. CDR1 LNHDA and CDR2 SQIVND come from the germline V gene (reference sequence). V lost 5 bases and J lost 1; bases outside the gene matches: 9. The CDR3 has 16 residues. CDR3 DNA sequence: TGTGCCAGTAGTTCCAATAGCGGGAGCTATTCCTACGAGCAGTACTTC. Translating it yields CASSSNSGSYSYEQYF.

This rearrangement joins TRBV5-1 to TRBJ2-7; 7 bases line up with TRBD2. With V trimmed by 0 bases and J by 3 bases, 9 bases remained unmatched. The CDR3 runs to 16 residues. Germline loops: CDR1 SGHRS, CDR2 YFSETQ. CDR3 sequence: CASSLGSGTKGYEQYF. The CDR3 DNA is TGCGCCAGCAGCTTGGGAAGCGGGACCAAGGGCTACGAGCAGTACTTC. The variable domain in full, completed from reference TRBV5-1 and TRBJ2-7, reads KAGVTQTPRYLIKTRGQQVTLSCSPISGHRSVSWYQQTPGQGLQFLFEYFSETQRNKGNFPGRFSGRQFSNSRSEMNVSTLELGDSALYLCASSLGSGTKGYEQYFGPGTRLTVT.

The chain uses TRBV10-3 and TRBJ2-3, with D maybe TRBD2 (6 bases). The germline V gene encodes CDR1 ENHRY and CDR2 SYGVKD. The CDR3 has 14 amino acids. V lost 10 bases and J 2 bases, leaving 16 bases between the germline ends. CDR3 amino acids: CATGGQRSTDTQYF. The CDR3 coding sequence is TGTGCCACCGGGGGTCAGCGGTCCACAGATACGCAGTATTTT.

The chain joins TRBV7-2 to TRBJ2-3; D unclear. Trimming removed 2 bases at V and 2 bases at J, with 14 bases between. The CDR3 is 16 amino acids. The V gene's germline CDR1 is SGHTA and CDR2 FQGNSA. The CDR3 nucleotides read TGTGCCAGCAGCTTACAAGGAGTGAAGAACACAGATACGCAGTATTTT. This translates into CASSLQGVKNTDTQYF.

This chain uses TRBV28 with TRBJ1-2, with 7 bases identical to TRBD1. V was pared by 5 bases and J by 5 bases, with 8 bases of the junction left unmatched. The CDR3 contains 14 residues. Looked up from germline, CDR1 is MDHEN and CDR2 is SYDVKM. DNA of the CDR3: TGTGCCAGCAGTGAGGGGGCGACGGCTTATGGCTACACCTTC. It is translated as CASSEGATAYGYTF.

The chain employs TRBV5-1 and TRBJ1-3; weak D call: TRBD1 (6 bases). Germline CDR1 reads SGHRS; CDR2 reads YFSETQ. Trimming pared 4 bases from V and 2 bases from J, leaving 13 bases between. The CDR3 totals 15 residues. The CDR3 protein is CASSPRGLTGNTIYF. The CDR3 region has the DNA TGCGCCAGCAGCCCCAGGGGTTTGACTGGAAACACCATATATTTT.

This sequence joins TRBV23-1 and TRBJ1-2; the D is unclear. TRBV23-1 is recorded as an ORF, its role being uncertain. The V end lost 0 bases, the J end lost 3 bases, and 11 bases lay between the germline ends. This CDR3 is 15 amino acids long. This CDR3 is CASSQSLLADYGYTF. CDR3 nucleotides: TGCGCCAGCAGTCAATCTTTATTGGCAGACTATGGCTACACCTTC.

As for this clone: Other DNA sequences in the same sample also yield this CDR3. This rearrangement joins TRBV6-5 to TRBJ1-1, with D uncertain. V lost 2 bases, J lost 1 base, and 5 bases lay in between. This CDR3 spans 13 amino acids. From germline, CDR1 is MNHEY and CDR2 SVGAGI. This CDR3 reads CASSYTGNTEAFF. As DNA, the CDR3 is TGTGCCAGCAGTTACACGGGGAACACTGAAGCTTTCTTT.

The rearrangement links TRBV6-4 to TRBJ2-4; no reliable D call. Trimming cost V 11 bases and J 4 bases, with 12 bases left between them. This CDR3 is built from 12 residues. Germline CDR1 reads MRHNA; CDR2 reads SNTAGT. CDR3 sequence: CAGPLEKNIQYF. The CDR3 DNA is TGTGCCGGACCGTTGGAAAAAAACATTCAGTACTTC.

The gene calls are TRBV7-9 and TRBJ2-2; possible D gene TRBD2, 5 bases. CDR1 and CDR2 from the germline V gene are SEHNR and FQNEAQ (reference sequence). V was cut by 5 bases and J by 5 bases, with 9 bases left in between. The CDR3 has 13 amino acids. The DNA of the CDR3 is TGTGCCAGCAGCCTCCGGGGTACCGGGGAGCTGTTTTTT. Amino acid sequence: CASSLRGTGELFF.

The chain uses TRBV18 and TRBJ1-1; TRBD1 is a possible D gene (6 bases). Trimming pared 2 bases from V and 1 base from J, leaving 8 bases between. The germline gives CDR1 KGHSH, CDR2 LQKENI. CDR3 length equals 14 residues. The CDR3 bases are TGTGCCAGCTCACCAGGGGGCGGGAACACTGAAGCTTTCTTT. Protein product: CASSPGGGNTEAFF.

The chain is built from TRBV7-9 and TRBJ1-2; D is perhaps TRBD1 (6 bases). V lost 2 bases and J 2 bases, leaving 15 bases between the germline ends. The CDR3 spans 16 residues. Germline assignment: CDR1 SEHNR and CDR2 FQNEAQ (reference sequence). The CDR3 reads CASSLSPRGQNYGYTF. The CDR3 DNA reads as TGTGCCAGCAGCTTAAGCCCCCGGGGGCAGAACTATGGCTACACCTTC. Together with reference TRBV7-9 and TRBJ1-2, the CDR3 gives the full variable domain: DTGVSQNPRHKITKRGQNVTFRCDPISEHNRLYWYRQTLGQGPEFLTYFQNEAQLEKSRLLSDRFSAERPKGSFSTLEIQRTEQGDSAMYLCASSLSPRGQNYGYTFGSGTRLTVV.

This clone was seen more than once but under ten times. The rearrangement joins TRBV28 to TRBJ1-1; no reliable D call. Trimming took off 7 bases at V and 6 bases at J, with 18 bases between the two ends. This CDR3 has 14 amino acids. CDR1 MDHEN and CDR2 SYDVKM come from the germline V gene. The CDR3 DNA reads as TGTGCCAGCAAAAACGATGGGATTGGCGCTGAAGCTTTCTTT. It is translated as CASKNDGIGAEAFF.

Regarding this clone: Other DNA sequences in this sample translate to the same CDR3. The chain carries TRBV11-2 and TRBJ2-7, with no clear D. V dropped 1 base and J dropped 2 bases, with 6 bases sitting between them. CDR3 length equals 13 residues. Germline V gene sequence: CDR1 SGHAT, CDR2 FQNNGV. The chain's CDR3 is CASSLGRAYEQYF. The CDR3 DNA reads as TGTGCCAGCAGCTTAGGCCGGGCCTACGAGCAGTACTTC.

The CDR3 here is CAWSSGVGYQPQHF. CDR3 in DNA: TGTGCCTGGAGTTCAGGGGTGGGTTATCAGCCCCAGCATTTT. This chain connects TRBV30 to TRBJ1-5; D perhaps matches TRBD1 (6 bases). Germline lookup yields CDR1 GTSNPN and CDR2 SVGIG (reference sequence). The germline V and J ends were trimmed by 2 bases and 5 bases, with 13 bases remaining between them. This CDR3 contains 14 residues. The full variable domain, in which reference TRBV30 and TRBJ1-5 provide the parts outside the CDR3, is SQTIHQWPATLVQPVGSPLSLECTVEGTSNPNLYWYRQAAGRGLQLLFYSVGIGQISSEVPQNLSASRPQDRQFILSSKKLLLSDSGFYLCAWSSGVGYQPQHFGDGTRLSIL.

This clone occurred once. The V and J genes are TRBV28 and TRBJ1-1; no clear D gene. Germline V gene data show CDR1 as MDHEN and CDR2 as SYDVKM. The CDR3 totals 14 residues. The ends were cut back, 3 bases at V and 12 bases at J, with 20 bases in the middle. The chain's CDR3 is CASSFIAKRAWPFF. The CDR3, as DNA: TGTGCCAGCAGTTTTATTGCGAAGAGGGCGTGGCCTTTCTTT. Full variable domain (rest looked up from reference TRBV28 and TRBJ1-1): DVKVTQSSRYLVKRTGEKVFLECVQDMDHENMFWYRQDPGLGLRLIYFSYDVKMKEKGDIPEGYSVSREKKERFSLILESASTNQTSMYLCASSFIAKRAWPFFGQGTRLTVV.

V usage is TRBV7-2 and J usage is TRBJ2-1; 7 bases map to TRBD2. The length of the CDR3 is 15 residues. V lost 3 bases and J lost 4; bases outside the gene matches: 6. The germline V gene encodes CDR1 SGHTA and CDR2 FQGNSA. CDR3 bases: TGTGCCAGCAGCTTGAGCCCTAGCGGATACAATGAGCAGTTCTTC. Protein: CASSLSPSGYNEQFF. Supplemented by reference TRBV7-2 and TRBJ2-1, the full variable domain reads GAGVSQSPSNKVTEKGKDVELRCDPISGHTALYWYRQSLGQGLEFLIYFQGNSAPDKSGLPSDRFSAERTGGSVSTLTIQRTQQEDSAVYLCASSLSPSGYNEQFFGPGTRLTVL.

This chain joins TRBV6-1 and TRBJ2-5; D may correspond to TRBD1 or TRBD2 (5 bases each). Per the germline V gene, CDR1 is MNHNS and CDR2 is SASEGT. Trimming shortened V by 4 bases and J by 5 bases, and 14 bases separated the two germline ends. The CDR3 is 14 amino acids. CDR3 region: CASSVGTADETQYF. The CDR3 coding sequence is TGTGCCAGCAGTGTCGGGACCGCGGATGAGACCCAGTACTTC.

The CDR3 loop reads CASSLPIRGSSQGYTF. For the CDR3, the DNA is TGTGCCAGCAGCTTACCAATCCGAGGTTCTTCGCAGGGCTACACCTTC. V usage is TRBV5-4 and J usage is TRBJ1-2; D is uncertain. The CDR3 extends over 16 amino acids. Germline-derived CDR1 and CDR2 are SGHNT and YYREEE (reference sequence). Trimming took 2 bases from V and 8 from J, leaving 22 bases between them.